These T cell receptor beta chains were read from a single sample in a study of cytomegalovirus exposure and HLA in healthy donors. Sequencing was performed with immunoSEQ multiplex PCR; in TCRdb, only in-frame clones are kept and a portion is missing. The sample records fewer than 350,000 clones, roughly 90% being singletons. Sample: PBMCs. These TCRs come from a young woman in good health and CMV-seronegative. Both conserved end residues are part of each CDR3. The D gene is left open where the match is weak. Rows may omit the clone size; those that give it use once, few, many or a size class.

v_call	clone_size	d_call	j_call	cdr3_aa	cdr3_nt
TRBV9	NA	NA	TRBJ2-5	CASSVGAEGVGETQYF	TGTGCCAGCAGCGTAGGGGCGGAAGGGGTCGGGGAGACCCAGTACTTC
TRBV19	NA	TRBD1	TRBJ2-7	CASRMTGEEYEQYF	TGTGCCAGCCGTATGACAGGGGAAGAGTACGAGCAGTACTTC
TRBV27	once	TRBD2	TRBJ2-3	CASSSTGTSGRDTQYF	TGTGCCAGCAGTTCCACCGGGACTAGCGGGAGAGATACGCAGTATTTT
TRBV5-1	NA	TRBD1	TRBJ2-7	CASSLGTGGSYEQYF	TGCGCCAGCAGCTTGGGGACAGGGGGATCGTACGAGCAGTACTTC
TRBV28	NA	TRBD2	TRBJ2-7	CASSLLAGASETYEQYF	TGTGCCAGCAGTTTATTAGCGGGAGCCTCCGAGACCTACGAGCAGTACTTC
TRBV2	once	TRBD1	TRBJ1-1	CASRAGQGASGTEAFF	TGTGCCAGCAGGGCGGGACAGGGGGCTTCGGGCACTGAAGCTTTCTTT
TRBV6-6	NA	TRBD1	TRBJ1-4	CASSYWDRGGEKLFF	TGTGCCAGCAGTTACTGGGACAGGGGCGGCGAAAAACTGTTTTTT
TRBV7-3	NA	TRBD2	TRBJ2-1	CASSLTGLGAGERNEQFF	TGTGCCAGCAGCTTAACCGGTTTGGGAGCGGGAGAACGGAATGAGCAGTTCTTC
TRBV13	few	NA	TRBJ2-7	CASSSRGGDSYEQYF	TGTGCCAGCAGCTCCCGAGGGGGGGATTCCTACGAGCAGTACTTC
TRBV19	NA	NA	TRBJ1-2	CASSILRGYGYTF	TGTGCCAGTAGTATCCTCAGGGGCTATGGCTACACCTTC
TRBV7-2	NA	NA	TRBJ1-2	CASRKGDNANYGYTF	TGTGCCAGCAGGAAAGGCGACAACGCTAACTATGGCTACACCTTC
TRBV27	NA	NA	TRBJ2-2	CASSFLWDWSRGTGELFF	TGTGCCAGCAGTTTTCTCTGGGACTGGTCGCGGGGTACCGGGGAGCTGTTTTTT
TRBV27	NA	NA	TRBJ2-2	CASKIGGYGELFF	TGTGCCAGCAAAATTGGGGGGTACGGGGAGCTGTTTTTT
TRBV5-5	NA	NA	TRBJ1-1	CASSRTLESLNTEAFF	TGTGCCAGCAGCCGGACACTGGAATCCCTGAACACTGAAGCTTTCTTT
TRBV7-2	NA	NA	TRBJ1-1	CASSLVPGVQDTEAFF	TGTGCCAGCAGCTTAGTGCCAGGGGTTCAGGACACTGAAGCTTTCTTT
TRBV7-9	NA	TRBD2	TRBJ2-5	CASSTTSGRAGETQYF	TGTGCCAGCAGCACGACTAGCGGGAGGGCCGGAGAGACCCAGTACTTC
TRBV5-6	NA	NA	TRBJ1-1	CASSLGESEAFF	TGTGCCAGCAGCTTGGGTGAGAGTGAAGCTTTCTTT
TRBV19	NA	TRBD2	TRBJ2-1	CASRGPRLAGGVNYNEQFF	TGTGCCAGTAGAGGTCCGAGACTAGCGGGAGGAGTAAACTACAATGAGCAGTTCTTC
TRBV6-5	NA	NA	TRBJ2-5	CASSYSGGQTQYF	TGTGCCAGCAGTTACTCGGGGGGGCAGACCCAGTACTTC
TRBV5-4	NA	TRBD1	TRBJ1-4	CASSSMDRGNEKLFF	TGTGCCAGCAGCTCTATGGACAGGGGAAATGAAAAACTGTTTTTT
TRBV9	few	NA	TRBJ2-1	CASSVVYEQFF	TGTGCCAGCAGCGTAGTATATGAGCAGTTCTTC
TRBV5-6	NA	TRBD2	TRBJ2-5	CASSQGLGMETQYF	TGTGCCAGCAGCCAAGGACTAGGGATGGAGACCCAGTACTTC
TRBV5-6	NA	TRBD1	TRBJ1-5	CASSHTRTGNSNQPQHF	TGTGCCAGCAGCCATACCAGGACAGGTAATAGCAATCAGCCCCAGCATTTT
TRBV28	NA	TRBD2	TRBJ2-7	CASRNSGRAYEQYF	TGTGCCAGCAGAAATAGCGGGAGGGCCTACGAGCAGTACTTC
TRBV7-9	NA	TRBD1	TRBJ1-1	CASSLGQVNTEAFF	TGTGCCAGCAGCTTGGGACAGGTGAACACTGAAGCTTTCTTT
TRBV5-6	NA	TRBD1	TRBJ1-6	CASSWTGVNSPLHF	TGTGCCAGCAGCTGGACAGGAGTAAATTCACCCCTCCACTTT
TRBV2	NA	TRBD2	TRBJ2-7	CASKGRLAGPYEQYF	TGTGCCAGCAAAGGACGACTAGCGGGACCCTACGAGCAGTACTTC
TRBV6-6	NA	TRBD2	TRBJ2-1	CASSYPTSGVNEQFF	TGTGCCAGCAGTTACCCAACTAGCGGGGTAAATGAGCAGTTCTTC
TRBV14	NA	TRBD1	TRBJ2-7	CASSRTGGNSYEQYF	TGTGCCAGCAGCCGGACAGGGGGTAACAGCTACGAGCAGTACTTC
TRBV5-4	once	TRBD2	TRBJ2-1	CASSGAGLAGGEQFF	TGTGCCAGCAGCGGGGCCGGACTAGCGGGAGGTGAGCAGTTCTTC
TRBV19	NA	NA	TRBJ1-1	CASSIRGMNTEAFF	TGTGCCAGTAGTATACGGGGGATGAACACTGAAGCTTTCTTT
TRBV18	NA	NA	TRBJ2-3	CASSPQETSTDTQYF	TGTGCCAGCTCACCGCAAGAGACTAGCACAGATACGCAGTATTTT
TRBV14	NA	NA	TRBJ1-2	CASSRALNYGYTF	TGTGCCAGCAGCCGGGCACTGAACTATGGCTACACCTTC
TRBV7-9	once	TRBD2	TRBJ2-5	CASSLLAGPQETQYF	TGTGCCAGCAGCTTACTAGCGGGACCACAAGAGACCCAGTACTTC
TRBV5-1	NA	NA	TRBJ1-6	CASSLASSDSPLHF	TGCGCCAGCAGCTTGGCCTCCTCAGATTCACCCCTCCACTTT
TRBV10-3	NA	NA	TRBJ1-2	CAIFSGLAYGYTF	TGTGCCATCTTCAGCGGCTTGGCCTATGGCTACACCTTC
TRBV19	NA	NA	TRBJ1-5	CASKRESNQPQHF	TGTGCCAGTAAACGGGAGAGCAATCAGCCCCAGCATTTT
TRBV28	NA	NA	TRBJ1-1	CASRYGGTEAFF	TGTGCCAGCAGATATGGGGGGACTGAAGCTTTCTTT
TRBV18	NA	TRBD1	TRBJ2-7	CASSPGQGITYEQYF	TGTGCCAGCTCACCCGGACAGGGCATTACCTACGAGCAGTACTTC
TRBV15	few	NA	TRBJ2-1	CATSRTRYEQFF	TGTGCCACCAGCAGGACTAGGTATGAGCAGTTCTTC
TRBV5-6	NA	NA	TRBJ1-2	CASSLGRGRVEYGYTF	TGTGCCAGCAGCCTAGGGCGGGGGCGAGTCGAGTATGGCTACACCTTC
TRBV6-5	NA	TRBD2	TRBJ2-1	CASSYGLAGKGEQFF	TGTGCCAGCAGTTACGGACTAGCGGGCAAGGGTGAGCAGTTCTTC
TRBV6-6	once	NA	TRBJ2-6	CASSPQGAGANVLTF	TGTGCCAGCAGCCCCCAGGGTGCTGGGGCCAACGTCCTGACTTTC
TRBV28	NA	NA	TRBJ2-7	CASSLRGYPYEQYF	TGTGCCAGCAGTTTGAGGGGGTACCCCTACGAGCAGTACTTC
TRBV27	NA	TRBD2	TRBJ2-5	CASSWGGRRQETQYF	TGTGCCAGCAGTTGGGGGGGAAGGCGTCAAGAGACCCAGTACTTC